The clone carrying this T cell receptor beta chain was counted at least ten times. What it recognizes is unknown. This sample was taken from a study of T cell repertoires in cytomegalovirus infection. Study at large: The public TCR beta signatures pointed to both CMV infection and matching HLA type.

TCRdb ran MiXCR on the reads and lists one entry per CDR3 protein. Among around 210,000 distinct CDR3 sequences listed, roughly 6.5% were seen once. Germline V gene sequence: CDR1 SEHNR, CDR2 FQNEAQ (reference sequence). V shed 5 bases and J shed 6 bases, with 10 bases lying between them. The CDR3 has 13 amino acids. Whole-study results and caveats: Clonotype analysis showed dominance of the ex vivo response by HLA-C-restricted CMV-specific TCR beta clonotypes.

Sequenced input: PBMCs. The TCR sequence derives from a human donor in good health (CMV status not recorded). Some clones in this sample may be carry-over from other donors' samples. V is TRBV7-9 and J is TRBJ2-2; a possible D gene is TRBD2 (5 bases). This chain's CDR3 is CASSVSGAGELFF. The CDR3 DNA is TGTGCCAGCAGCGTGAGCGGAGCCGGGGAGCTGTTTTTT.